This entry features one T cell receptor beta chain sequence. What it binds is not known. A read error may explain this, as a much larger clone is one base away. The data derive from a study of identical twins. A universal primer site arose from template switching, and cDNA bore unique molecular identifiers. MiXCR, run by TCRdb on the 5' RACE reads, gives a single entry per CDR3 protein. The table has roughly 750,000 distinct CDR3 sequences, 21% seen once. Study-level findings and limits: Insertions were reduced in abundant cord blood beta clonotypes but not in memory repertoires.

Trimming shortened V by 2 bases and J by 8 bases, and 6 bases separated the two germline ends. This CDR3 comprises 11 residues. The germline V gene encodes CDR1 SGHTA and CDR2 FQGNSA. These same data were also listed under a study on T cells expressing NK-cell markers. From that paper: Several donors' CD3+CD56-NKG2C+ cells were dominated by the same clonotypes.

The V gene is TRBV7-2, the J gene TRBJ1-1, with D uncertain. The specimen sequenced was PBMCs. The receptor's source is a woman between 18 and 30 years old in good health. The CDR3, as DNA: TGTGCCAGCAGCTTAATTGAGGAAGCTTTCTTT. Translated, it gives CASSLIEEAFF.